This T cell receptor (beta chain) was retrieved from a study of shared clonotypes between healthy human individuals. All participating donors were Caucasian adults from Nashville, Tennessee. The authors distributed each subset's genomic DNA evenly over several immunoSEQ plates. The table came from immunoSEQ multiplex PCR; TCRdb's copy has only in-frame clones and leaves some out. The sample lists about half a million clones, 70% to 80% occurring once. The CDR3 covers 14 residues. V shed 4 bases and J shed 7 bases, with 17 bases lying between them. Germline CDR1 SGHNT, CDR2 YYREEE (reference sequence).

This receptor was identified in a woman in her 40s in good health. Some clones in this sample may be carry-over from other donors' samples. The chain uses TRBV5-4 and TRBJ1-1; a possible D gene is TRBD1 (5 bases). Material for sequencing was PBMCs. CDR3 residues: CASSLGVFSSEAFF. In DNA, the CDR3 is TGTGCCAGCAGCCTGGGGGTCTTTTCAAGTGAAGCTTTCTTT.